Listed below are T cell receptor beta chains from one sample, sequenced in a study of naive and memory T cell subsets. MiXCR, run by TCRdb on the UMI-ligation and nested PCR reads, gives a single entry per CDR3 protein. This table has over 25,000 distinct CDR3 sequences, about 10% appearing once. The sample consisted of effector memory CD4+ T cells from blood. These receptors originate from a human donor in good health. CDR3s include the opening cysteine and the closing phenylalanine or tryptophan. A D gene is named only where the DNA matches it firmly. Clone size, where shown, is once, few, many, or a class for clones that have expanded.

abundance: -
d_gene: TRBD2
len: 16
v_gene: TRBV5-5
j_gene: TRBJ2-7
CDR3aa: CASSPTRLADSYEQYF
CDR3nt: TGTGCCAGCAGCCCAACCCGACTAGCGGACTCCTACGAGCAGTACTTC

abundance: -
d_gene: TRBD2
len: 18
v_gene: TRBV7-2
j_gene: TRBJ2-7
CDR3aa: CASSLEWLAGDATYEQYF
CDR3nt: TGTGCCAGCAGCTTAGAATGGCTAGCGGGAGATGCGACTTACGAGCAGTACTTC

abundance: many
d_gene: -
len: 14
v_gene: TRBV3-1
j_gene: TRBJ1-2
CDR3aa: CASSQGGVGYGYTF
CDR3nt: TGTGCCAGCAGCCAAGGGGGGGTCGGCTATGGCTACACCTTC

abundance: -
d_gene: -
len: 13
v_gene: TRBV13
j_gene: TRBJ1-3
CDR3aa: CASSTGRDTTIYF
CDR3nt: TGTGCCAGCAGCACAGGCAGGGATACCACCATATATTTT

abundance: many
d_gene: TRBD2
len: 16
v_gene: TRBV5-1
j_gene: TRBJ2-3
CDR3aa: CASSLDGGGQTDTQYF
CDR3nt: TGCGCCAGCAGCTTGGATGGCGGGGGGCAGACAGATACGCAGTATTTT

abundance: -
d_gene: TRBD2
len: 15
v_gene: TRBV20-1
j_gene: TRBJ2-1
CDR3aa: CSATQLAGVLNEQFF
CDR3nt: TGCAGTGCTACCCAGCTAGCGGGAGTTCTCAATGAGCAGTTCTTC

abundance: many
d_gene: -
len: 15
v_gene: TRBV5-1
j_gene: TRBJ2-7
CDR3aa: CASSQTTSPTYEQYF
CDR3nt: TGCGCCAGCAGCCAAACCACTAGCCCAACCTACGAGCAGTACTTC

abundance: few
d_gene: -
len: 15
v_gene: TRBV20-1
j_gene: TRBJ1-5
CDR3aa: CSARERLYSNQPQHF
CDR3nt: TGCAGTGCTAGAGAGAGGCTCTATAGCAATCAGCCCCAGCATTTT

abundance: few
d_gene: -
len: 13
v_gene: TRBV29-1
j_gene: TRBJ1-5
CDR3aa: CSVGNAGNQPQHF
CDR3nt: TGCAGCGTTGGAAACGCGGGGAATCAGCCCCAGCATTTT

abundance: many
d_gene: -
len: 15
v_gene: TRBV5-1
j_gene: TRBJ1-1
CDR3aa: CASSLKVPPNTEAFF
CDR3nt: TGCGCCAGCAGTTTAAAAGTACCGCCGAACACTGAAGCTTTCTTT

abundance: -
d_gene: -
len: 17
v_gene: TRBV12-3/TRBV12-4
j_gene: TRBJ1-2
CDR3aa: CASSPAGQIQGFYGYTF
CDR3nt: TGTGCCAGCAGTCCAGCGGGACAAATCCAGGGATTCTATGGCTACACCTTC

abundance: many
d_gene: TRBD2
len: 15
v_gene: TRBV4-3
j_gene: TRBJ2-1
CDR3aa: CASSQKLAGAHEQFF
CDR3nt: TGCGCCAGCAGCCAGAAGTTAGCGGGAGCCCATGAGCAGTTCTTC

abundance: -
d_gene: TRBD1
len: 16
v_gene: TRBV6-2/TRBV6-3
j_gene: TRBJ1-1
CDR3aa: CASSYLDRGIRTEAFF
CDR3nt: TGTGCCAGCAGTTACCTGGACAGGGGCATCCGAACTGAAGCTTTCTTT

abundance: -
d_gene: -
len: 14
v_gene: TRBV5-6
j_gene: TRBJ2-5
CDR3aa: CASSFQGRQETQYF
CDR3nt: TGTGCCAGCAGCTTTCAGGGGCGTCAAGAGACCCAGTACTTC

abundance: few
d_gene: TRBD1
len: 15
v_gene: TRBV19
j_gene: TRBJ2-1
CDR3aa: CASRLTGALNNEQFF
CDR3nt: TGTGCCAGTAGGCTTACAGGGGCCCTGAACAATGAGCAGTTCTTC

abundance: -
d_gene: TRBD1
len: 14
v_gene: TRBV29-1
j_gene: TRBJ1-2
CDR3aa: CSVGGTGGAYGYTF
CDR3nt: TGCAGCGTAGGCGGGACAGGCGGCGCCTATGGCTACACCTTC

abundance: -
d_gene: -
len: 13
v_gene: TRBV7-2
j_gene: TRBJ2-1
CDR3aa: CASSSQTLGEQFF
CDR3nt: TGTGCCAGCAGCTCCCAGACTTTGGGTGAGCAGTTCTTC

abundance: few
d_gene: -
len: 14
v_gene: TRBV2
j_gene: TRBJ2-1
CDR3aa: CASSDRQPPWEQFF
CDR3nt: TGTGCCAGCAGTGACCGACAGCCCCCTTGGGAGCAGTTCTTC

abundance: few
d_gene: -
len: 16
v_gene: TRBV7-8
j_gene: TRBJ1-6
CDR3aa: CASSKDRAPGGSPLHF
CDR3nt: TGTGCCAGCAGCAAAGATCGGGCTCCGGGAGGTTCACCCCTCCACTTT

abundance: few
d_gene: -
len: 13
v_gene: TRBV7-9
j_gene: TRBJ1-1
CDR3aa: CASSLALDTEAFF
CDR3nt: TGTGCCAGCAGCTTAGCGCTAGACACTGAAGCTTTCTTT

abundance: many
d_gene: TRBD2
len: 17
v_gene: TRBV7-2
j_gene: TRBJ2-3
CDR3aa: CASSPRGGRGFTDTQYF
CDR3nt: TGTGCCAGCAGCCCCCGGGGGGGCAGGGGATTTACGGATACGCAGTATTTT

abundance: medium-sized
d_gene: -
len: 15
v_gene: TRBV12-3/TRBV12-4
j_gene: TRBJ1-2
CDR3aa: CASSPTRPGANGYTF
CDR3nt: TGTGCCAGCAGTCCTACTCGGCCGGGGGCCAATGGCTACACCTTC

abundance: -
d_gene: -
len: 13
v_gene: TRBV7-6
j_gene: TRBJ1-1
CDR3aa: CASSSDPTGEAFF
CDR3nt: TGTGCCAGCAGCTCTGACCCCACAGGTGAAGCTTTCTTT

abundance: few
d_gene: -
len: 13
v_gene: TRBV20-1
j_gene: TRBJ2-2
CDR3aa: CSVGTPNTGELFF
CDR3nt: TGCAGTGTCGGCACGCCGAACACCGGGGAGCTGTTTTTT

abundance: few
d_gene: -
len: 15
v_gene: TRBV7-2
j_gene: TRBJ1-1
CDR3aa: CASSLAAGLFKEAFF
CDR3nt: TGTGCCAGCAGCTTAGCGGCAGGGCTCTTCAAGGAAGCTTTCTTT

abundance: many
d_gene: TRBD2
len: 15
v_gene: TRBV7-2
j_gene: TRBJ2-1
CDR3aa: CASSLGSGGGNEQFF
CDR3nt: TGTGCCAGCAGCTTAGGTAGCGGGGGGGGCAATGAGCAGTTCTTC

abundance: many
d_gene: -
len: 15
v_gene: TRBV7-8
j_gene: TRBJ2-1
CDR3aa: CASSLALISANEQFF
CDR3nt: TGTGCCAGCAGCTTAGCGCTAATTAGCGCCAATGAGCAGTTCTTC

abundance: many
d_gene: -
len: 13
v_gene: TRBV5-6
j_gene: TRBJ2-1
CDR3aa: CASSLDSRNEQFF
CDR3nt: TGTGCCAGCAGCCTCGACAGCCGCAATGAGCAGTTCTTC

abundance: many
d_gene: TRBD1
len: 16
v_gene: TRBV20-1
j_gene: TRBJ2-1
CDR3aa: CSAFSTLIRGHNEQFF
CDR3nt: TGCAGTGCTTTCTCGACACTTATAAGGGGGCACAATGAGCAGTTCTTC

abundance: large
d_gene: -
len: 17
v_gene: TRBV29-1
j_gene: TRBJ2-3
CDR3aa: CSTRGGGSSASTDTQYF
CDR3nt: TGCAGCACCCGCGGGGGCGGGAGCTCAGCTAGCACAGATACGCAGTATTTT

abundance: many
d_gene: -
len: 15
v_gene: TRBV7-3
j_gene: TRBJ2-5
CDR3aa: CASSLTGASQETQYF
CDR3nt: TGTGCCAGCAGCTTAACGGGGGCTTCCCAAGAGACCCAGTACTTC

abundance: many
d_gene: TRBD1
len: 15
v_gene: TRBV6-6
j_gene: TRBJ1-6
CDR3aa: CASSPADRGNSPLHF
CDR3nt: TGTGCCAGCAGTCCGGCGGACAGGGGGAATTCACCCCTCCACTTT